These T cell receptor beta chains were read from a single sample in a study of blood T cell repertoires in COVID-19. Some clones are missing from TCRdb's copy, which holds only in-frame ones; the method was immunoSEQ multiplex PCR. The sample yields about 200,000 clones, 80% to 90% seen once. The sample consisted of peripheral blood. These receptors were obtained from a woman aged 65 to 85 with acute or convalescent COVID-19. The CDR3 runs from the conserved cysteine through the conserved F or W. The D gene is left open where the match is weak. Rows may omit the clone size; those that give it use once, few, many or a size class.

TRBV9	TRBJ2-3	.	.	TGTGCCAGCAACGTAGGTAGCCGAAGCACAGATACGCAGTATTTT	CASNVGSRSTDTQYF
TRBV9	TRBJ2-1	TRBD2	.	TGTGCCAGCAGCGAGGGACTAGCGGGAGGAGAAAATGAGCAGTTCTTC	CASSEGLAGGENEQFF
TRBV6-2/TRBV6-3	TRBJ1-3	.	.	TGTGCCAGCAGTTACCCAGGAAACACCATATATTTT	CASSYPGNTIYF
TRBV5-4	TRBJ2-5	TRBD2	.	TGTGCCAGCAGCTCGGGACTAGCGGGAGAGACCCAGTACTTC	CASSSGLAGETQYF
TRBV5-8	TRBJ1-6	.	.	TGTGCCAGCAGCTTGGCCAGGGTAAACTCACCCCTCCACTTT	CASSLARVNSPLHF
TRBV10-3	TRBJ1-2	.	.	TGTGCCATCAGTGAGGGGATGAGGGGGAACTATGGCTACACCTTC	CAISEGMRGNYGYTF
TRBV3-1/TRBV3-2	TRBJ1-1	.	.	TGTGCCAGCAGCCAAGATTCCAGGGCCCTGAACACTGAAGCTTTCTTT	CASSQDSRALNTEAFF
TRBV7-2	TRBJ1-5	.	.	TGTGCCAGCAGCTTGGAGTATAGCAACAATCAGCCCCAGCATTTT	CASSLEYSNNQPQHF
TRBV5-1	TRBJ2-2	TRBD2	once	TGCGCCAGCAGCTTAACTAGCGGGAGGGCAGCGGAGCTGTTTTTT	CASSLTSGRAAELFF
TRBV6-5	TRBJ2-4	.	.	TGTGCCAGCAGTTCGGGGGTAGCGAAGGCCAAAAACATTCAGTACTTC	CASSSGVAKAKNIQYF
TRBV28	TRBJ1-5	.	.	TGTGCCAGCAGTCGCCACACAGGAGGCAATCAGCCCCAGCATTTT	CASSRHTGGNQPQHF